This T cell receptor (beta chain) comes out of a study of cytomegalovirus exposure and HLA in healthy donors. Study findings and constraints: Among immune exposure information, only CMV serostatus was available. A later analysis linked a missense variant in DCLRE1C to the trimming of TCR beta V and J genes.

With 60 Vbeta and 13 Jbeta primers, the PCR was carried out. Source study methods: A later analysis counted some 87 million unique TCR beta chains, some 12 million shared. Assay: immunoSEQ multiplex PCR; the TCRdb copy retains only in-frame clones and omits some. That table gives V, J and clone size, and the DNA gave D and trimming. In the table there are roughly 93,000 clones, 70% to 80% of which are singletons. This clone came up a few times. No antigen is known for it. Healthy bone marrow donors made up the donor group. CDR1 is SGHAT, CDR2 FQNNGV, per germline. The CDR3 is made up of 13 amino acids. The V and J ends lost 0 bases and 9 bases respectively, with 12 bases between them.

The sequenced sample consisted of PBMCs. This TCR was sampled from a man between 18 and 29 years old in good health and CMV-seropositive. The chain couples TRBV11-2 to TRBJ2-7; D might be TRBD2 (5 bases). The CDR3 here is CASSLDTRASQYF. The DNA of the CDR3 is TGTGCCAGCAGCTTAGATACGAGGGCCTCGCAGTACTTC.